Below, 20 T cell receptor beta chains from the same sample are listed, as sequenced in a study of blood T cell repertoires in COVID-19. Sequencing was performed with immunoSEQ multiplex PCR; in TCRdb, only in-frame clones are kept and a portion is missing. Of under 250,000 clones listed, under 90% are singletons. The specimen was PBMCs or T cells enriched from blood (not recorded which). Every receptor here comes from a woman aged 55-75 years who had recovered from COVID-19.

V usage is TRBV11-2 and J usage is TRBJ2-2; D gene uncertain. Germline CDR1 is SGHAT and CDR2 is FQNNGV. V dropped 3 bases and J dropped 3 bases, with 17 bases sitting between them. This CDR3 region has 17 residues. The chain's CDR3 is CASSFGRVTSYTGELFF. The CDR3 DNA sequence: TGTGCCAGCAGCTTCGGTAGAGTGACTTCTTACACCGGGGAGCTGTTTTTT.

The rearrangement links TRBV15 to TRBJ2-2, with D perhaps matching TRBD1 (6 bases). V lost 3 bases and J lost 4, with 12 bases in between. The CDR3 spans 15 residues. CDR1 LNHNV and CDR2 YYDKDF come from the germline V gene (reference sequence). The CDR3 DNA reads as TGTGCCACCAGCAGCAGAACAGGGATCACCGGGGAGCTGTTTTTT. Translation gives CATSSRTGITGELFF.

In this sample, this clone turned up once. This chain connects TRBV7-2 to TRBJ2-3; D might be TRBD2 (6 bases). CDR1 is SGHTA and CDR2 is FQGNSA in the germline V gene. The length of the CDR3 is 14 residues. Deletions cut 4 bases from V and 6 bases from J, with 14 bases between. The CDR3 bases are TGTGCCAGCAGCTCGACGGACTATTCGGATACGCAGTATTTT. Protein: CASSSTDYSDTQYF.

The genes are TRBV7-2 and TRBJ1-1, with 8 nucleotides matching TRBD1. Unmatched junction bases numbered 4, after V lost 1 base and J lost 3 bases. Germline values: CDR1 SGHTA, CDR2 FQGNSA. CDR3 length equals 15 residues. The DNA of the CDR3 is TGTGCCAGCAGCTTAGACAGGGGGGGGTACACTGAAGCTTTCTTT. Amino acid sequence: CASSLDRGGYTEAFF.

The J gene is TRBJ1-6, the V gene TRBV10-3, with D possibly being TRBD1 (6 bases). The CDR3 spans 12 residues. Trimming left V 3 bases short and J 14 bases short, with 11 bases between. Per germline, CDR1 ENHRY and CDR2 SYGVKD. The CDR3 coding sequence is TGTGCCATCAGTGAAGGGGGGGGATCCCTCCACTTT. As protein: CAISEGGGSLHF.

The V and J genes are TRBV12-3 or TRBV12-4 and TRBJ2-7, with D uncertain. V shed 6 bases and J shed 3 bases, with 12 bases lying between them. The CDR3 runs 13 residues. The chain's CDR3 is CASSSQVGYEQYF. The CDR3 DNA is TGTGCCAGCAGCAGCCAGGTGGGCTACGAGCAGTACTTC.

The rearrangement joins TRBV25-1 to TRBJ1-2; D unresolved. V was cut by 8 bases and J by 0 bases, with 7 bases left in between. Germline V gives CDR1 MGHDK, CDR2 SYGVNS. The CDR3 consists of 12 residues. CDR3 protein: CASFRANYGYTF. CDR3 bases: TGTGCCAGCTTTCGTGCTAACTATGGCTACACCTTC.

The rearrangement links TRBV7-2 to TRBJ1-5, with a tentative D call TRBD1 (5 bases). Germline lookup yields CDR1 SGHTA and CDR2 FQGNSA. The CDR3 runs 15 residues. V was cut by 3 bases and J by 3 bases, with 12 bases left in between. The CDR3 nucleotides read TGTGCCAGCAGCTTCCAACGGGGGGTCAATCAGCCCCAGCATTTT. Protein product: CASSFQRGVNQPQHF.

The chain has TRBV12-3 or TRBV12-4 and TRBJ2-1, with TRBD1 identical over 9 bases. The V and J ends lost 8 bases and 6 bases, in that order; junction bases with no gene match: 2. This CDR3 comprises 12 residues. The CDR3 loop is CASDRGINEQFF. The CDR3 region has the DNA TGTGCCAGCGACAGGGGGATCAATGAGCAGTTCTTC.

The chain uses TRBV19 and TRBJ1-1; no firm D call. V was pared by 5 bases and J by 8 bases, with 15 bases between. Germline V gives CDR1 LNHDA, CDR2 SQIVND (reference sequence). The CDR3 has 13 residues. The CDR3 here is CASSLDGRSEAFF. Here the CDR3 DNA reads TGTGCCAGTAGTCTCGACGGGAGGTCAGAAGCTTTCTTT.

The chain combines TRBV9 with TRBJ2-3, with 15 bases identical to TRBD2. The CDR3 contains 18 residues. Trimming cost V 0 bases and J 3 bases; bases outside gene matches: 5. Germline loops: CDR1 SGDLS, CDR2 YYNGEE. The CDR3 reads CASSVGTSGRAKTDTQYF. The CDR3 coding sequence is TGTGCCAGCAGCGTAGGGACTAGCGGGAGGGCCAAGACAGATACGCAGTATTTT.

This clone has a handful of counts. The V call is TRBV29-1, the J call TRBJ1-2, with no clear D. CDR1 is SQVTM and CDR2 is ANQGSEA in the germline V gene. This CDR3 is built from 12 residues. Trimming took 7 bases from V and 6 from J, leaving 15 bases between them. Here the CDR3 reads CSAKPGSDGYTF. In DNA form, the CDR3 reads TGCAGCGCCAAACCGGGATCGGATGGCTACACCTTC.

The chain has TRBV7-8 and TRBJ2-3; TRBD2 might be the D (5 bases). The length of the CDR3 is 12 residues. Per germline, CDR1 SGHVS and CDR2 FQNEAQ. V was clipped by 5 bases and J by 5 bases, with 8 bases between them. The CDR3 sequence is CASSTLGDTQYF. The DNA of the CDR3 is TGTGCCAGCAGCACACTAGGAGATACGCAGTATTTT.

This chain links TRBV6-5 with TRBJ2-1; 8 bases agree with TRBD2. Germline loops: CDR1 MNHEY, CDR2 SVGAGI. Trimming at V came to 0 bases and at J to 8 bases, leaving 9 bases not matched to a gene. The CDR3 covers 16 residues. CDR3 coding DNA: TGTGCCAGCAGTTACTCGAGCGGGGGCGTCGTCTATGAGCAGTTCTTC. The encoded protein is CASSYSSGGVVYEQFF.

The chain links TRBV7-2 to TRBJ2-2; 11 bases agree with TRBD2. CDR1 and CDR2 from the germline V gene are SGHTA and FQGNSA. V lost 2 bases to trimming and J lost 8 bases; unmatched junction nucleotides: 13. The CDR3 spans 18 residues. CDR3 residues: CASSLIAGLAGASGELFF. DNA of the CDR3: TGTGCCAGCAGCTTAATAGCCGGACTAGCGGGCGCTTCGGGGGAGCTGTTTTTT. Looking up the rest from reference TRBV7-2 and TRBJ2-2 gives the full variable domain: GAGVSQSPSNKVTEKGKDVELRCDPISGHTALYWYRQSLGQGLEFLIYFQGNSAPDKSGLPSDRFSAERTGGSVSTLTIQRTQQEDSAVYLCASSLIAGLAGASGELFFGEGSRLTVL.

The rearrangement joins TRBV7-2 to TRBJ2-4; no firm D call. This CDR3 comprises 14 residues. Germline CDR1 is SGHTA and CDR2 is FQGNSA. V was clipped by 4 bases and J by 2 bases, with 9 bases between them. In DNA, the CDR3 is TGTGCCAGCAGCTCGGGTCCCTCCAAAAACATTCAGTACTTC. This encodes CASSSGPSKNIQYF.

The chain is built from TRBV19 and TRBJ1-2; the D gene is possibly TRBD1 (6 bases). The ends were cut back, 5 bases at V and 3 bases at J, with 16 bases in the middle. Per germline, CDR1 LNHDA and CDR2 SQIVND (reference sequence). This CDR3 is built from 15 residues. The CDR3 reads CASSASRDTYYGYTF. CDR3 nucleotides: TGTGCCAGTAGTGCGTCCCGGGACACTTACTATGGCTACACCTTC.

The chain joins TRBV10-1 to TRBJ2-3; D not resolved. V dropped 0 bases and J dropped 6 bases, with 10 bases sitting between them. The germline CDR1 and CDR2 sequences are WNHNN and SYGVQD (reference sequence). The CDR3 runs 14 residues. CDR3 region: CASSESASRDTQYF. The CDR3 nucleotides read TGCGCCAGCAGTGAGTCGGCGTCGCGGGATACGCAGTATTTT.

The gene calls are TRBV27 and TRBJ2-7; 8 nucleotides line up with TRBD1. CDR3 length: 14 residues. CDR1 and CDR2 from the germline V gene are MNHEY and SMNVEV (reference sequence). J lost 3 bases, V lost 6 bases, and 7 bases had no gene match. CDR3 amino acids: CASSPDRDSYEQYF. The CDR3 DNA reads as TGTGCCAGCAGCCCGGACAGGGACAGCTACGAGCAGTACTTC.

The chain links TRBV6-5 to TRBJ1-2; D may be TRBD1 (5 bases). Trimming removed 2 bases at V and 6 bases at J, with 10 bases between. Germline-derived CDR1 and CDR2 are MNHEY and SVGAGI. This CDR3 has 13 amino acids. The CDR3 loop reads CASSYDSLNGYTF. For the CDR3, the DNA is TGTGCCAGCAGTTACGACAGCTTAAATGGCTACACCTTC.